Listed here is a single T cell receptor beta chain. These data originate in a study of blood T cell repertoires in COVID-19. Overall study context: Material from acute and convalescent COVID-19 was sourced from the United States, Italy and Spain.

V lost 4 bases and J lost 6, with 8 bases in between. From germline, CDR1 is LNHDA and CDR2 SQIVND (reference sequence). The length of the CDR3 is 12 residues. In the original workflow: Amplifying reference gene primers gave estimates of nucleated cell counts. Profiled with immunoSEQ multiplex PCR; TCRdb holds only in-frame clones, not every one. Clone size and V and J calls were adopted from that table, with D and trimming inferred from the DNA. The sample holds fewer than 250,000 clones; 65% to 80% are singletons and the top ten take under 15%. The receptor was isolated from a woman between 50 and 59 years old with acute or convalescent COVID-19. The sequenced sample was peripheral blood. The chain uses TRBV19 and TRBJ2-3; D might be TRBD1 (5 bases). The CDR3 sequence: CASSTGWDTQYF. As DNA, the CDR3 is TGTGCCAGTAGTACAGGGTGGGATACGCAGTATTTT.